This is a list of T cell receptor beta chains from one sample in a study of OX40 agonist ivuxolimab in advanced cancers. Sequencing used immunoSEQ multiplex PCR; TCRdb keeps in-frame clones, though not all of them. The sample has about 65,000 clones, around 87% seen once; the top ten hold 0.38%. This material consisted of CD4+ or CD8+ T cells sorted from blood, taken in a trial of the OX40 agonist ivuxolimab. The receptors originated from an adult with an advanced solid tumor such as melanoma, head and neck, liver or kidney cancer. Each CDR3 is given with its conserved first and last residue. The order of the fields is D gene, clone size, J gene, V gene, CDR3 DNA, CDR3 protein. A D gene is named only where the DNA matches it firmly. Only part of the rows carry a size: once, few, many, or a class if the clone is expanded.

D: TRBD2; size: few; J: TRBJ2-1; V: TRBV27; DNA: TGTGCCAGCAGTCCACTTATAGCGGGGGGCAATGAGCAGTTCTTC; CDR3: CASSPLIAGGNEQFF
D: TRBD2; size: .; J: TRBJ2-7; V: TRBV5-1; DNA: TGCGCCAGCAGCTTCTTTAGCGGGGGGTACGAGCAGTACTTC; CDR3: CASSFFSGGYEQYF
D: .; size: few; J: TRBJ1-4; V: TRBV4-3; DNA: TGCGCCACCTTTGAAAAACTGTTTTTT; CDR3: CATFEKLFF
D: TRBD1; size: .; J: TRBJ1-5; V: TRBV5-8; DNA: TGTGCCAGCAGAGGGACAGGGGGCGGCAGTCAGCCCCAGCATTTT; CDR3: CASRGTGGGSQPQHF
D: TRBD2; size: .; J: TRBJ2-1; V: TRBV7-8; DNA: TGTGCCAGCAGCGCTAGCGGGGGGGCCCGGAGGGAGCAGTTCTTC; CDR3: CASSASGGARREQFF
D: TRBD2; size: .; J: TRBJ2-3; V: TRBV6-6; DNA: TGTGCCAGCAGTTACACTAGCGGGGGGACAGATACGCAGTATTTT; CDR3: CASSYTSGGTDTQYF
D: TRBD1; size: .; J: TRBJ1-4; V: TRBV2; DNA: TGTGCCAGCAGTGTTACGGACAGGGGGGGAGAAAAACTGTTTTTT; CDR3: CASSVTDRGGEKLFF
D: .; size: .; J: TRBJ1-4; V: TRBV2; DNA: TGTGCCAGTACACGGAGTCTTGCAACTAATGAAAAACTGTTTTTT; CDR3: CASTRSLATNEKLFF
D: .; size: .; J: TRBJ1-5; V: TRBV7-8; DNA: TGTGCCAGCAAGGAGGGAAATAGCAATCAGCCCCAGCATTTT; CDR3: CASKEGNSNQPQHF
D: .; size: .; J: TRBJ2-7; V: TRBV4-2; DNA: TGTGCCAGCAGCCAAGATTATCGGCAGGGCACCTACGAGCAGTACTTC; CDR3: CASSQDYRQGTYEQYF
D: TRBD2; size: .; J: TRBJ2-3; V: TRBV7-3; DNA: TGTGCCAGCAGCTCTAGCGGGGCCGCCAGAGATACGCAGTATTTT; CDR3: CASSSSGAARDTQYF
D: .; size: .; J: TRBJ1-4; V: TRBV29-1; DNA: TGCAGCGTTGCGAACATACAGGGAGAGGGTGAAAAACTGTTTTTT; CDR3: CSVANIQGEGEKLFF
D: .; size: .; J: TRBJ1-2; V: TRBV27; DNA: TGTGCCAGCAGTTTATGGCCGGGGGCGGACTATGGCTACACCTTC; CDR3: CASSLWPGADYGYTF
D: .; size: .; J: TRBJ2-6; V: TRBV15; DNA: TGTGCCACCAGCAGTCGCTCTGGGGCCAACGTCCTGACTTTC; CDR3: CATSSRSGANVLTF
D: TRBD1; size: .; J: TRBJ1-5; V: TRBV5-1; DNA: TGCGCCAGCAGCCCGACAGGGGGGGGCAATCAGCCCCAGCATTTT; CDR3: CASSPTGGGNQPQHF
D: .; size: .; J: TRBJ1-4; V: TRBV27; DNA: TGTGCCAGCAGTGAGAACCAGGGGAAACTGTTTTTT; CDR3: CASSENQGKLFF
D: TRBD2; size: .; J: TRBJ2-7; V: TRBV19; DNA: TGTGCCAGCAGAAAGCGGGACCGGGGCTCCTACGAGCAGTACTTC; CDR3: CASRKRDRGSYEQYF
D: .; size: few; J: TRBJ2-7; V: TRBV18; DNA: TGTGCCAGCTCACCTGAGGAAGGGTTTACCCCCGACTCCTACGAGCAGTACTTC; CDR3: CASSPEEGFTPDSYEQYF